A selection of T cell receptor beta chains follows, all from one sample in a study of blood T cell repertoires in COVID-19. Clones were read by immunoSEQ multiplex PCR, and TCRdb kept only the in-frame ones, dropping some. Of over 250,000 clones listed, approximately 83% are singletons. Material for sequencing was peripheral blood. Receptors originate from a woman between 65 and 79 years old with acute or convalescent COVID-19. Each CDR3 is given with its conserved first and last residue. A D gene is named only where the DNA matches it firmly. Size is omitted from some rows. Given values are once, few, many or a class for expanded clones.

>TRBV5-6|TRBJ2-3|TRBD2|once
CASSLNGGNTDTQYF
TGTGCCAGCAGCTTGAACGGGGGGAACACAGATACGCAGTATTTT
>TRBV30|TRBJ1-2|.|.
CAWSVAVYGYTF
TGTGCCTGGAGTGTTGCGGTCTATGGCTACACCTTC
>TRBV30|TRBJ1-4|.|few
CAWSEAGFQREKLFF
TGTGCCTGGAGTGAAGCAGGCTTCCAACGTGAAAAACTGTTTTTT
>TRBV19|TRBJ1-2|.|.
CASSVGGGYGYTF
TGTGCCAGTAGTGTCGGGGGGGGCTATGGCTACACCTTC
>TRBV18|TRBJ1-5|TRBD1|few
CASSLQGGSNQPQHF
TGTGCCAGCTCCCTACAGGGGGGTAGCAATCAGCCCCAGCATTTT
>TRBV12-3/TRBV12-4|TRBJ1-1|TRBD1|.
CASSLRRDSEAFF
TGTGCCAGCAGTTTGCGCCGGGACAGTGAAGCTTTCTTT
>TRBV7-3|TRBJ2-5|.|once
CASSSSGETQYF
TGTGCCAGCAGCTCCAGCGGGGAGACCCAGTACTTC
>TRBV28|TRBJ1-4|.|.
CASSPSGRGGNEKLFF
TGTGCCAGCAGTCCCTCAGGGAGGGGGGGGAATGAAAAACTGTTTTTT
>TRBV12-5|TRBJ1-1|.|few
CASGSSGANTEAFF
TGTGCTAGTGGTTCGTCCGGTGCTAACACTGAAGCTTTCTTT
>TRBV7-9|TRBJ1-3|.|.
CASSPGLFNSGNTIYF
TGTGCCAGCAGTCCGGGACTCTTTAACTCTGGAAACACCATATATTTT
>TRBV5-1|TRBJ1-3|.|.
CASSAHRAGNTIYF
TGCGCCAGCAGCGCCCACAGGGCCGGAAACACCATATATTTT
>TRBV30|TRBJ1-1|.|.
CARGPPGGTNTEAFF
TGTGCCCGGGGTCCTCCAGGAGGGACGAACACTGAAGCTTTCTTT
>TRBV19|TRBJ1-1|.|few
CASSMAPLRQQSTEAFF
TGTGCCAGTAGTATGGCCCCACTCCGACAGCAGAGCACTGAAGCTTTCTTT
>TRBV28|TRBJ2-7|.|.
CASTAEYEQYF
TGTGCCAGCACCGCGGAGTACGAGCAGTACTTC
>TRBV2|TRBJ1-2|TRBD1|.
CASSPRQGRYGYTF
TGTGCCAGCAGTCCTCGACAGGGGCGATATGGCTACACCTTC
>TRBV6-1|TRBJ1-5|.|.
CASSEAQVSNQPQHF
TGTGCCAGCAGTGAAGCCCAGGTTAGCAATCAGCCCCAGCATTTT
>TRBV7-9|TRBJ2-3|TRBD2|.
CASSLASGVTDTQYF
TGTGCCAGCAGCTTGGCTAGCGGGGTCACAGATACGCAGTATTTT
>TRBV10-1|TRBJ2-2|TRBD1|.
CASSDKTGGNTGELFF
TGCGCCAGCAGTGATAAAACAGGGGGGAACACCGGGGAGCTGTTTTTT
>TRBV29-1|TRBJ1-5|TRBD1|.
CSVGQGEQPQHF
TGCAGCGTCGGACAGGGGGAACAGCCCCAGCATTTT
>TRBV7-2|TRBJ1-2|.|.
CASGSGSYGYTF
TGTGCCAGCGGCTCAGGGTCGTATGGCTACACCTTC
>TRBV6-5|TRBJ1-6|.|.
CASSYGGQDSPLHF
TGTGCCAGCAGTTACGGAGGGCAGGATTCACCCCTCCACTTT
>TRBV28|TRBJ1-4|.|.
CASSTAGDTDNEKLFF
TGTGCCAGCAGTACCGCCGGGGACACCGATAATGAAAAACTGTTTTTT
>TRBV9|TRBJ1-2|TRBD1|.
CASSRDRGRYGYTF
TGTGCCAGCAGCCGGGACAGGGGAAGGTATGGCTACACCTTC
>TRBV10-3|TRBJ1-2|TRBD1|.
CAISGDRDGGYTF
TGTGCCATCAGTGGGGACAGGGACGGGGGCTACACCTTC
>TRBV5-1|TRBJ1-1|.|few
CASSLLTGGTEAFF
TGCGCCAGCAGCTTGCTGACAGGCGGCACTGAAGCTTTCTTT
>TRBV12-3/TRBV12-4|TRBJ2-2|.|.
CASSFRETGELFF
TGTGCCAGCAGTTTTAGGGAGACCGGGGAGCTGTTTTTT
>TRBV28|TRBJ2-1|.|.
CASTPAGDEQFF
TGTGCCAGCACCCCCGCAGGCGATGAGCAGTTCTTC
>TRBV30|TRBJ1-6|.|.
CAWSGNRRPLHF
TGTGCCTGGAGTGGCAACAGGAGACCCCTCCACTTT
>TRBV7-9|TRBJ1-2|.|.
CASSTNTPTGGYTF
TGTGCCAGCAGCACGAATACACCGACGGGGGGCTACACCTTC
>TRBV5-1|TRBJ2-1|.|.
CASSLVSGSSYNEQFF
TGCGCCAGCAGCTTGGTGTCGGGGAGCTCCTACAATGAGCAGTTCTTC
>TRBV7-6|TRBJ2-1|.|once
CASGELLATYNEQFF
TGTGCCAGCGGCGAACTCCTAGCGACCTACAATGAGCAGTTCTTC
>TRBV12-3/TRBV12-4|TRBJ1-1|.|.
CASSLGVGGEAFF
TGTGCCAGCAGTTTAGGAGTAGGAGGGGAAGCTTTCTTT
>TRBV19|TRBJ1-2|.|.
CASSPPRGALAGYTF
TGTGCCAGTAGCCCCCCCCGGGGGGCGCTCGCTGGCTACACCTTC
>TRBV10-3|TRBJ1-2|TRBD1|.
CAISDRGQAFNYGYTF
TGTGCCATCAGTGATAGGGGACAGGCCTTTAACTATGGCTACACCTTC
>TRBV30|TRBJ1-6|TRBD1|.
CACAGTGGVGNSPLHF
TGTGCCTGCGCCGGGACAGGGGGCGTCGGTAATTCACCCCTCCACTTT
>TRBV5-1|TRBJ2-2|.|.
CASSLQPGASGELFF
TGCGCCAGCAGCCTCCAACCAGGGGCGAGCGGGGAGCTGTTTTTT
>TRBV10-3|TRBJ1-1|.|once
CAIGSPPGVAEAFF
TGTGCCATAGGATCCCCCCCCGGGGTCGCTGAAGCTTTCTTT
>TRBV20-1|TRBJ1-5|.|.
CSASWGDSNQPQHF
TGCAGTGCTAGTTGGGGGGATAGCAATCAGCCCCAGCATTTT
>TRBV4-1|TRBJ2-7|TRBD2|.
CASSPSASSGGYEQYF
TGCGCCAGCAGCCCCTCCGCCTCCAGCGGGGGCTACGAGCAGTACTTC
>TRBV6-5|TRBJ1-4|.|.
CASSYAGELFF
TGTGCCAGCAGTTATGCGGGTGAACTGTTTTTT
>TRBV7-9|TRBJ1-6|.|.
CASSLDQARPLHF
TGTGCCAGCAGCTTAGATCAGGCCCGTCCCCTCCACTTT
>TRBV3-1/TRBV3-2|TRBJ2-3|.|once
CASSPTGLYTDTQYF
TGTGCCAGCAGCCCAACGGGACTTTACACAGATACGCAGTATTTT
>TRBV18|TRBJ1-1|TRBD1|.
CASSPSGGTEAFF
TGTGCCAGCTCACCTTCAGGGGGCACTGAAGCTTTCTTT
>TRBV24-1|TRBJ2-2|.|once
CATSDGNTGELFF
TGTGCCACCAGTGACGGGAACACCGGGGAGCTGTTTTTT
>TRBV2|TRBJ1-2|TRBD1|.
CASSDSGGALYGYTF
TGTGCCAGCAGTGACTCAGGGGGCGCCCTCTATGGCTACACCTTC